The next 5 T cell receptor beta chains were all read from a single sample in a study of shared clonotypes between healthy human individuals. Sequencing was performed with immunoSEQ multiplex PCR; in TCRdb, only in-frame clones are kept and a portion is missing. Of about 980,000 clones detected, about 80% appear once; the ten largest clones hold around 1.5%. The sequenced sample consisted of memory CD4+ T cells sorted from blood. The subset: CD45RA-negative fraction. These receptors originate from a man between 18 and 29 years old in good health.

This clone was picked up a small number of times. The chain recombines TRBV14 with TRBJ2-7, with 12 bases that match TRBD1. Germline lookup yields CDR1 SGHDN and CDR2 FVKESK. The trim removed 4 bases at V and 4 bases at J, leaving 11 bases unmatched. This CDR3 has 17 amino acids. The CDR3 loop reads CASSLRRPGQGAYEQYF. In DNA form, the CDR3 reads TGTGCCAGCAGCCTCCGCCGGCCGGGACAGGGGGCGTACGAGCAGTACTTC.

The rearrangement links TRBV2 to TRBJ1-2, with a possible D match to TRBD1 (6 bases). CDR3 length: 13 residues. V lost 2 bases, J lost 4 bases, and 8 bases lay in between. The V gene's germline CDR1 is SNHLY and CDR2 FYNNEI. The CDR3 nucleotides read TGTGCCAGCAGTGAACCAGGGGCCTATGGCTACACCTTC. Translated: CASSEPGAYGYTF.

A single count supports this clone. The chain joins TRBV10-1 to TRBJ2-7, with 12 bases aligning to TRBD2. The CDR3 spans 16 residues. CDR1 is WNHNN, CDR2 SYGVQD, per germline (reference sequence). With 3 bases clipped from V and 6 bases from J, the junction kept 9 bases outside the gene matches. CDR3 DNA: TGCGCCAGCAGTGATCTACGGACTAGCGGGACCTCCGAGCAGTACTTC. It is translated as CASSDLRTSGTSEQYF.

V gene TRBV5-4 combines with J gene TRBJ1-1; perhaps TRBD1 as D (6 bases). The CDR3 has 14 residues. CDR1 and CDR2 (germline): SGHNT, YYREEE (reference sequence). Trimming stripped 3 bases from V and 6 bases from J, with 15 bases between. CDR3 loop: CASSSPGVGAEAFF. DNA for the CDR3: TGTGCCAGCAGCTCTCCAGGGGTGGGGGCTGAAGCTTTCTTT.

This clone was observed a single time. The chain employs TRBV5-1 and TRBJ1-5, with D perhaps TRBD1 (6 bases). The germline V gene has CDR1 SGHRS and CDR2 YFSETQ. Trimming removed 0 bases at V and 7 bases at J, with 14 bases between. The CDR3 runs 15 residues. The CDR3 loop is CASSLEGGAAQPQHF. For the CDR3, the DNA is TGCGCCAGCAGCTTGGAAGGGGGGGCAGCGCAGCCCCAGCATTTT.